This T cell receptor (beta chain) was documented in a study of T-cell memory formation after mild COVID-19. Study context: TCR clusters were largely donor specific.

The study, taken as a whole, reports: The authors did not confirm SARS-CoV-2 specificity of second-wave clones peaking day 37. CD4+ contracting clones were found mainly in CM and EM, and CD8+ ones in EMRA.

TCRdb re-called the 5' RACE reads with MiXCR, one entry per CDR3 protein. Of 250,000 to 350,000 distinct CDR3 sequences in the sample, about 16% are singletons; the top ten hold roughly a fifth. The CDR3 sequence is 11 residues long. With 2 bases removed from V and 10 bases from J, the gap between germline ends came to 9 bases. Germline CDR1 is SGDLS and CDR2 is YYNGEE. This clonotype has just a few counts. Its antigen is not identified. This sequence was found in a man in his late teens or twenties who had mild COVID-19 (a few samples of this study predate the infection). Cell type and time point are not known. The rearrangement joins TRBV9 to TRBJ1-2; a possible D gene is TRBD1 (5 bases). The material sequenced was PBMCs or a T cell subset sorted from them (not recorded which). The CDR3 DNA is TGTGCCAGCAGCGTGCAGGGTGCCTACACCTTC. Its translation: CASSVQGAYTF.